This T cell receptor (beta chain) was documented in a study of cytomegalovirus exposure and HLA in healthy donors (TCRdb year 2017). With regard to the full study: According to an earlier analysis of 587 of the donors, 150 million to 200 million T cells yielded 120 million or so unique TCR beta sequences and about 280 Gb of sequence data. Around 320 gigabases of sequencing data and tens of millions of unique TCR sequences were included in an early release covering roughly 600 HLA-typed donors. Of the roughly 430 genotyped donors, around 81% fell in the genetic ancestry cluster associated with self-reported Caucasian donors. The study was designed to test whether signatures of past pathogen exposure could be identified by cataloging public T cell receptors. Using immunosequencing, the study profiled T cell repertoires from roughly 650 subjects and related those repertoires to cytomegalovirus serostatus. Along with the 666-subject first cohort, a separate validation cohort of approximately 110 different subjects was used. High-throughput TCR immunosequencing, statistical association of individual TCRs with disease status, and machine learning were combined to predict cytomegalovirus infection status. A later analysis re-examined previously published TCR beta repertoires from around 670 donors and added high-resolution HLA genotyping to investigate patterns of TCR occurrence. Rather than drawing on any new phenotypic data, the later analysis identified candidate immune exposures from TCR beta sequences and the way those sequences occurred across donors. An earlier analysis of some 600 of the donors applied high-throughput TCR beta sequencing to assess whether each TCR beta V gene segment acted as functional or pseudogenic. Donor age, sex, ethnicity and CMV serostatus were compiled together with the repertoire data. In a later genetic analysis, genome-wide SNP genotypes for about 60% of the 666 donors were used, and that subset was treated as a discovery cohort. Every repertoire in the discovery cohort had been generated on one and the same sequencing platform. HLA typing included class I and class II loci at four-digit resolution. Typing coverage differed by locus: A, B, C, DRB1 and DQB1 were typed in about 629-640 donors, DQA1 in 522, DPA1 in 600 to 610, and DPB1 in 472. Five DR-DQ haplotypes were handled as single units for association and clustering because linkage in the cohort was strong. Among under 450 genotyped donors of the cohort, an average of about 240,000 unique TCR beta nucleotide sequences were sequenced per donor, roughly 20% of them non-productive. General conclusions and limits of the study: Presence/absence analyses assumed roughly uniform sequencing depth across donors, an assumption that may not hold. In an earlier analysis of about 550 of the donors, most TCR beta V segments were observed in productive rearrangements about 87% or about 30% of the time, broadly matching IMGT annotations. A further reported finding was that TCR beta sequences accurately predicted the HLA-A and HLA-B alleles for most subjects in the first cohort. The study gave a list of under 200 TCR beta chains associated with cytomegalovirus. Roughly 15 rarely observed V segments, including chromosome 9 orphons, were excluded from the earlier analysis of approximately 500 of the donors because counts were too low. In a later genetic analysis, a missense DCLRE1C variant was associated with V-gene and J-gene trimming of TCR beta chains, and the association was replicated in an independent cohort. At a false discovery rate of 0.05, a later analysis linked about 16,000 TCR beta sequences to specific HLA alleles. Because HLA typing was unavailable for some donors at each locus, only the typed subset was used in association tests. Several of the top co-occurrence clusters appeared to be linked to parvovirus B19, influenza, CMV and Epstein-Barr virus, according to a later analysis. A later analysis found that TCR association rates varied across HLA loci, with DRB1 alleles showing the most associated TCRs and HLA-C alleles the fewest. In a later analysis, HLA-associated TCR beta chains were found to be more clonally expanded and to have lower generation probabilities than equally common non-associated chains. Most TCR sequences were seen in very few donors, while some public TCRs were found in many individuals. A cluster of highly shared sequence variants was judged likely to represent a technical artifact of the sequencing pipeline. A later analysis found that most CMV-associated TCR beta chains appeared HLA-restricted, with HLA associations seemingly driven largely by CMV exposure. Linkage disequilibrium might explain the correlated functional status among segregating V segments, but an unknown experimental factor could not be ruled out. This cohort had only TCR beta chains sequenced, and the lack of alpha or paired-chain data limited which features could be detected. The 87-base-pair reads could not distinguish some IMGT-functional V segments, including TRBV6-2 and TRBV6-3, so those segments were excluded. Cytomegalovirus status was reported to be diagnosed by the classifier with high specificity and sensitivity in both the original and validation cohorts. A few of the identified cytomegalovirus-associated TCR beta chains were confirmed in vitro to be specific for cytomegalovirus antigens. The authors suggested that the approach could potentially be extended to other disease states and immunological phenotypes. The only immune exposure information available for the cohort was CMV serostatus. A later genetic analysis reported fewer N-insertions in productive TCRs among donors in an Asian-associated ancestry cluster than the roughly 700-donor mean. When HLA alleles, especially DR and DQ, strongly co-occurred, TCR associations were difficult to assign to individual alleles.

Remarks on this clone: The specificity of this receptor is unknown. Qualities for individual bases were not recorded, and no much larger clone is one base off.

Germline trimming: 0 bases from V, 7 bases from J; junction bases outside gene matches: 5. CDR1 and CDR2, per the germline V gene, are SGDLS and YYNGEE. From the cysteine up to the phenylalanine, the CDR3 has a length of 14 residues. Only CDR3 DNA is held: 42 bases, read in frame from base 1. The cohort consisted of approximately 670 healthy bone marrow donors. At the time of sampling, all cohort members were nominally healthy, though unrecorded immune exposures were likely present. The donor tested CMV seronegative, placing the donor among the 350 to 400 seronegative members of the cohort. A peripheral blood sample was collected from each donor, and TCR beta sequencing was performed on peripheral blood mononuclear cells. The Qiagen DNeasy Blood Extraction Kit was used to extract genomic DNA from the blood cell samples. Libraries were prepared through the immunoSEQ multiplex PCR assay. For the multiplex PCR, a mixture combining 60 forward primers for TCR Vbeta segments and 13 reverse primers for TCR Jbeta segments was used. A multiplex PCR assay on genomic DNA amplified the CDR3 region of rearranged TCR beta genes. Amplified TCR beta libraries were sequenced as 87-base-pair reads on the Illumina HiSeq System. The original pipeline was this. In a later analysis, tens of millions of unique TCR beta chains were counted across the 690 or so repertoires, and approximately 11 million of these chains were shared by at least two donors. To remove PCR and sequencing errors, raw reads were error-corrected and collapsed into unique sequences using a nearest-neighbor algorithm that merged closely related sequences. CDR3 sequences were aligned to IMGT reference sequences to assign V, D and J gene segments. For a sequence to be retained, at least a six-nucleotide match to both a V gene segment and a J gene segment was required. Rearrangements were classified as productive when the CDR3 lacked stop codons and remained in frame with V and J, and all other rearrangements were classified as non-productive. CDR3 was defined by IMGT convention, running from the second conserved V-encoded cysteine to the conserved J-encoded phenylalanine. In an earlier analysis of more than 550 of the donors, sequences lacking an unambiguous match to a single V gene segment were excluded. In an earlier analysis of approximately 560 of the donors, a V segment was called functional when productive rearrangements were above 56.7%, and segregating when the standard deviation between donors exceeded 5%. A statistical classification framework was developed to diagnose cytomegalovirus status using the catalog of TCR beta chain sequences. A later analysis assigned V and J genes by comparing TCR nucleotide sequences with IMGT/GENE-DB human TR gene sequences. In a later analysis, CDR3 sequences and most-parsimonious VDJ recombination scenarios were assigned using the TCRdist pipeline. In a later analysis, each TCR beta chain was defined by its CDR3 amino acid sequence together with its V-gene family, and reads without a unique V-gene family were excluded. A later analysis removed several hundred highly shared, low-generation-probability nucleotide sequences to deal with suspected cross-contamination and a sequencing artifact. For each public chain, a later analysis derived a clonal expansion index from normalized ranks of inferred template counts within each repertoire. In a later analysis, generation probabilities were computed using a VDJ recombination model fitted to out-of-frame rearrangements, and the results were checked against IGoR. Hypergeometric tests were used in a later analysis to score TCR-TCR, TCR-HLA and TCR-CMV co-occurrence, with a repertoire-size bias correction applied to the TCR pairs. A later analysis estimated false discovery rates by permuting HLA or CMV assignments 20 times. A later analysis grouped co-occurring TCRs with DBSCAN, adding TCRdist sequence similarity when clustering within HLA-allele-positive subsets. Co-occurrence clustering excluded repertoires with fewer than 30,000 or more than 120,000 public chains, plus five with anomalous nucleotide sharing. Not all clones reach the TCRdb copy of this immuneACCESS table, which keeps in-frame sequences only. Checked studies attribute under half of the gap to unresolved V genes and leave the rest unexplained. V and J calls and clone size are as listed in that table; D and trimming were resolved from the DNA. For this sample the table gives under 200,000 clones, of which around 88% were detected only once. The top ten constitute approximately 2% of the sample.

This receptor was identified in a woman under 30 in good health and CMV-seronegative. Source material: PBMCs. The chain links TRBV9 with TRBJ2-5; 8 junctional bases match TRBD2. The CDR3 sequence is CASSVVALAGTQYF. The nucleotide sequence reads as follows: TGTGCCAGCAGCGTAGTCGCGCTAGCGGGGACCCAGTACTTC.